The clone carrying this T cell receptor (beta chain) was picked up many times. These data belong to a study of metastatic and nonmetastatic thyroid tumors. Each patient came to thyroid surgery without any prior treatment (of any kind). The trim removed 1 base at V and 3 bases at J, leaving 9 bases unmatched. Germline V gene lookup returns CDR1 DFQATT and CDR2 SNEGSKA (reference sequence). The CDR3 extends over 18 amino acids. TCRdb reanalyzed the PCR reads with MiXCR. Among 30,000 to 40,000 clones listed, approximately 20% were seen once. The receptor comes from a female donor with papillary thyroid cancer or a benign thyroid nodule (not recorded which). Some clones in this sample may be carry-over from other donors' samples. The sequenced sample was blood. The J gene is TRBJ2-1, the V gene TRBV20-1; 13 bases align to TRBD2. CDR3 sequence: CSARAHRWTSGSYNEQFF. The CDR3 region has the DNA TGCAGTGCTAGAGCCCACCGGTGGACTAGCGGGAGCTACAATGAGCAGTTCTTC.